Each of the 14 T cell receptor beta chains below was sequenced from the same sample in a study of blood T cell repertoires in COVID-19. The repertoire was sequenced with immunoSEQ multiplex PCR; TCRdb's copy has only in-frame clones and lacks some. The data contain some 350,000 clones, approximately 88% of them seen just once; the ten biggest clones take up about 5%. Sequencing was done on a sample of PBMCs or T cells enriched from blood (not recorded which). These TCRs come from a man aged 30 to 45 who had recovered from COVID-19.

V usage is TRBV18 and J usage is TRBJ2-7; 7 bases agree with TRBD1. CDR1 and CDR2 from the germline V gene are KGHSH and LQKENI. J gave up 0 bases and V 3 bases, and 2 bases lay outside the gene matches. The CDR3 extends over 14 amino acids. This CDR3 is CASSPRDSSYEQYF. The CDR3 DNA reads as TGTGCCAGCTCACCCCGGGACAGCTCCTACGAGCAGTACTTC.

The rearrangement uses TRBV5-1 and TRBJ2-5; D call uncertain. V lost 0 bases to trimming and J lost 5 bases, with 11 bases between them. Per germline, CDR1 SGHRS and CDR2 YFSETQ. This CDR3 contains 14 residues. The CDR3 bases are TGCGCCAGCAGCTTGGCCGGCCGGCGGGAGACCCAGTACTTC. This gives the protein CASSLAGRRETQYF.

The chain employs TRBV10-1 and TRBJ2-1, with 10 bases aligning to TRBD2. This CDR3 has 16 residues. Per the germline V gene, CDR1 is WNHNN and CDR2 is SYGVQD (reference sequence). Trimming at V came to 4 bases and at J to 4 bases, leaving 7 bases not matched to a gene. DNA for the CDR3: TGCGCCAGCAGTGCGATCCAGCGGGGGGGGTACAATGAGCAGTTCTTC. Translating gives CASSAIQRGGYNEQFF.

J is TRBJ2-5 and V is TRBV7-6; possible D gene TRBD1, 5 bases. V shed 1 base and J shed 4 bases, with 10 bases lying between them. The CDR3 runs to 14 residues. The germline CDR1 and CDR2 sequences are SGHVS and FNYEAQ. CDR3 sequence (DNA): TGTGCCAGCAGCTTAGGGGCAGACAGAGAGACCCAGTACTTC. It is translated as CASSLGADRETQYF.

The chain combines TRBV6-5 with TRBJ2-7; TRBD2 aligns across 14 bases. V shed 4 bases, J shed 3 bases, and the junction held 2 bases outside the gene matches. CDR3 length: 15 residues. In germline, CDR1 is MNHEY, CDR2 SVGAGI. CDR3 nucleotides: TGTGCCAGCAGTTCGACTAGCGGGGGGGGCTACGAGCAGTACTTC. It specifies CASSSTSGGGYEQYF.

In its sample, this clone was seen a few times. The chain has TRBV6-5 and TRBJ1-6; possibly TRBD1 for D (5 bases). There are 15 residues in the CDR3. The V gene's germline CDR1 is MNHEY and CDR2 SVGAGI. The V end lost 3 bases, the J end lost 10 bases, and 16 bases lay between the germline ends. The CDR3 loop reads CASSYGIGGTSPLHF. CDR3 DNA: TGTGCCAGCAGTTATGGTATAGGAGGGACCTCACCCCTCCACTTT.

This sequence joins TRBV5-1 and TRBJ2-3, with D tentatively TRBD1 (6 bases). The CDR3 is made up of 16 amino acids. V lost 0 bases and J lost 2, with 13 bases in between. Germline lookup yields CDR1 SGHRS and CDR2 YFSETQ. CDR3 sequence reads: CASSLAGGGLTDTQYF. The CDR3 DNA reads TGCGCCAGCAGCTTGGCTGGTGGGGGCCTCACAGATACGCAGTATTTT.

CDR3 region: CARRNRSGGQGIYGYTF. The CDR3 DNA sequence: TGTGCCAGAAGGAATCGCAGCGGGGGACAGGGTATCTATGGCTACACCTTC. The chain has TRBV5-3 and TRBJ1-2; TRBD1 aligns across 9 bases. TRBV5-3 is noted as an ORF with a role that remains uncertain. V lost 5 bases to trimming and J lost 4 bases; unmatched junction nucleotides: 15. The CDR3 contains 17 residues.

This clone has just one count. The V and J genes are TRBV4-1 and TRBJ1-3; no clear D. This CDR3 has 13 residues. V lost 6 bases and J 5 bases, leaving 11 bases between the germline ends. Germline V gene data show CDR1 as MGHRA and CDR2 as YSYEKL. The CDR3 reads CASRSEGRNTIYF. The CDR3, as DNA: TGCGCCAGCAGATCTGAGGGCAGAAACACCATATATTTT.

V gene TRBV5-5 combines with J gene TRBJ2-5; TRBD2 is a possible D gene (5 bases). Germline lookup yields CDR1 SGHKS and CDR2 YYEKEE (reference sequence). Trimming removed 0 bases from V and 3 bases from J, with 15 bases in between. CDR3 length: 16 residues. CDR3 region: CASSLVAGWGEETQYF. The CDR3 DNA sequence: TGTGCCAGCAGCTTGGTTGCAGGTTGGGGAGAAGAGACCCAGTACTTC.

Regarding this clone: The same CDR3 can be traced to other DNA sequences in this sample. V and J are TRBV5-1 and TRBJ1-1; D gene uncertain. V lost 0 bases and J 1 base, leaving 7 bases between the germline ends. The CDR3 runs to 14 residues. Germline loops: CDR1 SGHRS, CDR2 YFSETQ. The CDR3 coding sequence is TGCGCCAGCAGCTTGGCCGGAGGGAACACTGAAGCTTTCTTT. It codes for CASSLAGGNTEAFF.

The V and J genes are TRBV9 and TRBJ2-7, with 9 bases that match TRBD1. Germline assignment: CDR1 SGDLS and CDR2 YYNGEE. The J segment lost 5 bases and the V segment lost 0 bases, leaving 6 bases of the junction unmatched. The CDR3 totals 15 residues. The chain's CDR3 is CASSVVGTGLNEQYF. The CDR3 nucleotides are TGTGCCAGCAGCGTAGTTGGGACAGGGTTAAACGAGCAGTACTTC.

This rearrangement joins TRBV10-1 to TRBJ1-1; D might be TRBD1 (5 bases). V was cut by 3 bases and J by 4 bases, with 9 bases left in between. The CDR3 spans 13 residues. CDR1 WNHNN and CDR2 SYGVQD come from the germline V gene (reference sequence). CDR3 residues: CASSDNQGTEAFF. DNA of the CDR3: TGCGCCAGCAGTGACAACCAGGGCACTGAAGCTTTCTTT.

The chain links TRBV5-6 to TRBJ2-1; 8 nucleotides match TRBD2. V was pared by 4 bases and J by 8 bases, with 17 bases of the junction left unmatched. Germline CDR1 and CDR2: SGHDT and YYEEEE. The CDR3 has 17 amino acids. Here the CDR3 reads CASSLTLGGAGLYEQFF. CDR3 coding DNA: TGTGCCAGCAGCCTAACGCTCGGGGGGGCGGGTCTCTATGAGCAGTTCTTC. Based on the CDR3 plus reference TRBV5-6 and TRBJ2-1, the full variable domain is DAGVTQSPTHLIKTRGQQVTLRCSPKSGHDTVSWYQQALGQGPQFIFQYYEEEERQRGNFPDRFSGHQFPNYSSELNVNALLLGDSALYLCASSLTLGGAGLYEQFFGPGTRLTVL.